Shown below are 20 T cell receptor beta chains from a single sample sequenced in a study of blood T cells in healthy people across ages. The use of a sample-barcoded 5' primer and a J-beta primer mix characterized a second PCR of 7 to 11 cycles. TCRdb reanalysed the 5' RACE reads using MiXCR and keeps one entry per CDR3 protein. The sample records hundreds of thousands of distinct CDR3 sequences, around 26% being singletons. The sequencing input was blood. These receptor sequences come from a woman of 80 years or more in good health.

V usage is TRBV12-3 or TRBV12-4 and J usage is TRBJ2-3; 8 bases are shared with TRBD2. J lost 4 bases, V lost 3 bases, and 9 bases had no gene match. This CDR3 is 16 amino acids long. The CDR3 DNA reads TGTGCCAGCAGTTTTGGCGGGGGGCATAGGGCAGATACGCAGTATTTT. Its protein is CASSFGGGHRADTQYF.

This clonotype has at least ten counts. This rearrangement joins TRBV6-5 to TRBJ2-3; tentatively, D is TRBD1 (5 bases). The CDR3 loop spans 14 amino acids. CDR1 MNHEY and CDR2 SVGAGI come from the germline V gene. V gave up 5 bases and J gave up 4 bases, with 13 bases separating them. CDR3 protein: CASSVTVDADTQYF. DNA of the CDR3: TGTGCCAGCAGTGTGACAGTAGATGCAGATACGCAGTATTTT.

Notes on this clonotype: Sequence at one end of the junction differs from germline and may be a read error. In DNA, the CDR3 is TGTGCCAGCAGTGACCCTAGCGGGGGGAGGGATACGCAATATTTT. Translating gives CASSDPSGGRDTQYF. The rearrangement uses TRBV6-6 and TRBJ2-3; 11 bases are shared with TRBD2. This CDR3 comprises 15 residues. Germline V gives CDR1 MNHNY, CDR2 SVGAGI (reference sequence).

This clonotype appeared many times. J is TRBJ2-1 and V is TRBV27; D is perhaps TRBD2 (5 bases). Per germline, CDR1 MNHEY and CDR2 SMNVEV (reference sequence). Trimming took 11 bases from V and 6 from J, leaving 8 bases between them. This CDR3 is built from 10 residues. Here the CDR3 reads CACGRNEQFF. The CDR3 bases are TGTGCCTGCGGGCGCAATGAGCAGTTCTTC.

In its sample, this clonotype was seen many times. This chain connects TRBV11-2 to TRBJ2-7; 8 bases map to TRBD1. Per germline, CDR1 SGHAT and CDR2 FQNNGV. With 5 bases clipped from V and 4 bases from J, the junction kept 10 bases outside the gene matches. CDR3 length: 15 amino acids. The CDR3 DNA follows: TGTGCCAGCAGCGGGGAAAGACAGGGGATGTACGAGCAGTACTTC. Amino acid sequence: CASSGERQGMYEQYF.

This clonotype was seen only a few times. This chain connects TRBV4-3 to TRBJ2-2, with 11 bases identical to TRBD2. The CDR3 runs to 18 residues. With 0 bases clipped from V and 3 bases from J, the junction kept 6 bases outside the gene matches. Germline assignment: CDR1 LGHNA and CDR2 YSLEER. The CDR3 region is CASSQDNLAGGHTGELFF. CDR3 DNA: TGCGCCAGCAGCCAAGACAACTTAGCGGGGGGGCACACCGGGGAGCTGTTTTTT.

The CDR3 DNA reads as TGCAGTGCGGGCCCTGGACAGGGTTCAAATCAGCCCCAGCATTTT. It yields the protein CSAGPGQGSNQPQHF. The chain carries TRBV20-1 and TRBJ1-5, with 8 positions matching TRBD1. CDR1 and CDR2 from the germline V gene are DFQATT and SNEGSKA (reference sequence). The CDR3 extends over 15 amino acids. V dropped 6 bases and J dropped 4; count of bases not matched to a gene: 11.

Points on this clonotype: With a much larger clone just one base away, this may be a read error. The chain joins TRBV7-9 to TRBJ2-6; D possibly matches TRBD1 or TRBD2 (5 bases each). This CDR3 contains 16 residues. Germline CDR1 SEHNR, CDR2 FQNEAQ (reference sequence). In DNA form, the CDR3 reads TGTGCCAACAGCCGTTTGGGACGGTCTGGGGCCAACGTCCTGACTTTC. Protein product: CANSRLGRSGANVLTF. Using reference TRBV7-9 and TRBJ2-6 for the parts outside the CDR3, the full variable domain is DTGVSQNPRHKITKRGQNVTFRCDPISEHNRLYWYRQTLGQGPEFLTYFQNEAQLEKSRLLSDRFSAERPKGSFSTLEIQRTEQGDSAMYLCANSRLGRSGANVLTFGAGSRLTVL.

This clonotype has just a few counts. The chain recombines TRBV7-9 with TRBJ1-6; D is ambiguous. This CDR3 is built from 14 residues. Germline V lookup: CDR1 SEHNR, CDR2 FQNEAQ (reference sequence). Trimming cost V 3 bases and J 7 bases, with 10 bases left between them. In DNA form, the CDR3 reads TGTGCCAGCAGCTTCGCCAGCCCAAATTCACCCCTCCACTTT. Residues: CASSFASPNSPLHF.

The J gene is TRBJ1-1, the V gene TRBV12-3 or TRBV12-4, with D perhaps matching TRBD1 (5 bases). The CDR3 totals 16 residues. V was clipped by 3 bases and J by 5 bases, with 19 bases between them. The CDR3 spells CASSFWGARGDTEAFF. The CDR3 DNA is TGTGCCAGCAGTTTTTGGGGAGCGAGGGGAGATACTGAAGCTTTCTTT.

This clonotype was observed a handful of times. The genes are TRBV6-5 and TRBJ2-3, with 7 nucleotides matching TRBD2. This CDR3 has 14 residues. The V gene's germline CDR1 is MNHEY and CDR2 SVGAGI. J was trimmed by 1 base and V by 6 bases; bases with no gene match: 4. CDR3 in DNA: TGTGCCAGCAGACTTGGGGGGGGCACAGATACGCAGTATTTT. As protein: CASRLGGGTDTQYF.

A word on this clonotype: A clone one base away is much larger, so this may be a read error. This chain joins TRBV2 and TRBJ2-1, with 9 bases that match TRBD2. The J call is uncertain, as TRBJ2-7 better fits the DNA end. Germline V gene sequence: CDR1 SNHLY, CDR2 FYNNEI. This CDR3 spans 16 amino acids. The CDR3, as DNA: TGTGCCAGCAGTGAAAGGGGCGGGGGGGTCTACAATGAGCAGTACTTC. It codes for CASSERGGGVYNEQYF.

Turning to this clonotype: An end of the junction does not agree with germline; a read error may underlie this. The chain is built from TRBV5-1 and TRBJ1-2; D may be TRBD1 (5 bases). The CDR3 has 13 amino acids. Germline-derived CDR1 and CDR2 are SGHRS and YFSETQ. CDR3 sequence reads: CASSWDGNYGCTF. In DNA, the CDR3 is TGCGCCAGCAGCTGGGACGGAAACTATGGCTGCACCTTC. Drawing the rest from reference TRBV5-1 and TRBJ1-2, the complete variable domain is KAGVTQTPRYLIKTRGQQVTLSCSPISGHRSVSWYQQTPGQGLQFLFEYFSETQRNKGNFPGRFSGRQFSNSRSEMNVSTLELGDSALYLCASSWDGNYGCTFGSGTRLTVV.

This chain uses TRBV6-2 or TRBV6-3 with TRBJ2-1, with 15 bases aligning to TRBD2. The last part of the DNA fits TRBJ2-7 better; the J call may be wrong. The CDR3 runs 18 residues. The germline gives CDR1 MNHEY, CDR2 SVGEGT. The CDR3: CASRKGLAGGSSYNEQYF. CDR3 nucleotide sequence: TGTGCCAGCAGAAAGGGACTAGCGGGGGGTAGCTCCTACAATGAGCAGTACTTC.

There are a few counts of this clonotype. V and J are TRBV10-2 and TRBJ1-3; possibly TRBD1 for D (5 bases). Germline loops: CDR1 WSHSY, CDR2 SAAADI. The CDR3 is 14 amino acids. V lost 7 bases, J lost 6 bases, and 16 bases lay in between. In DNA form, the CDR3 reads TGCGCCAGCATCGGAGACGGAGGGGAAAACACCATATATTTT. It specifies CASIGDGGENTIYF.

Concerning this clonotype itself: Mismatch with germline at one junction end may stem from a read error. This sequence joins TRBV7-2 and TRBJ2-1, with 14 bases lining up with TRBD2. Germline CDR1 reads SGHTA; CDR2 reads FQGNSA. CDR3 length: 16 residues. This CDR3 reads CASSSRTSGGSTEQFF. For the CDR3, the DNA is TGCGCCAGCAGCTCCCGGACTAGCGGGGGGAGTACTGAGCAGTTCTTC.

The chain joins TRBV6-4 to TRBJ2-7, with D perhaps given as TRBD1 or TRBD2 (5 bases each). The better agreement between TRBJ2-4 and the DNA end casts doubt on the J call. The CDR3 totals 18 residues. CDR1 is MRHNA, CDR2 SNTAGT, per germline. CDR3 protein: CASSDSFHPREAKNIQYF. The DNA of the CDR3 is TGTGCCAGCAGTGACTCGTTTCATCCCAGGGAGGCCAAAAACATTCAGTACTTC.

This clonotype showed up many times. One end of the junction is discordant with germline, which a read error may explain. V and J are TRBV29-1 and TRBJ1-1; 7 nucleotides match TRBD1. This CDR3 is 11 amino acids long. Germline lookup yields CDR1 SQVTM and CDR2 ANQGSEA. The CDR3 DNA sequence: TGCAGCGTACAGGGGAACGCTGAAGCTTTCTTT. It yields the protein CSVQGNAEAFF.

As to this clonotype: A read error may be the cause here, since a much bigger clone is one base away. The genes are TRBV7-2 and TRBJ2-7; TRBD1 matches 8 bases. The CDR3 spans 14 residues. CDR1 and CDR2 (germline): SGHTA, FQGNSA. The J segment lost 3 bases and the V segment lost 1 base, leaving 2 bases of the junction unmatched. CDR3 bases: TGTGCCAGCAGCTTAGAACAGGGGGGCTACGAGCAGTACTTC. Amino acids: CASSLEQGGYEQYF.

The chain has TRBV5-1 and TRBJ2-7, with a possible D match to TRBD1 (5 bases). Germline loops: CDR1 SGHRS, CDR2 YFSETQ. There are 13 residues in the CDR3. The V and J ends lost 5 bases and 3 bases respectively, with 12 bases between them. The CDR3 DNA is TGCGCCAGCAGGGATGGGGCAGGCTACGAGCAGTACTTC. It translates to CASRDGAGYEQYF.